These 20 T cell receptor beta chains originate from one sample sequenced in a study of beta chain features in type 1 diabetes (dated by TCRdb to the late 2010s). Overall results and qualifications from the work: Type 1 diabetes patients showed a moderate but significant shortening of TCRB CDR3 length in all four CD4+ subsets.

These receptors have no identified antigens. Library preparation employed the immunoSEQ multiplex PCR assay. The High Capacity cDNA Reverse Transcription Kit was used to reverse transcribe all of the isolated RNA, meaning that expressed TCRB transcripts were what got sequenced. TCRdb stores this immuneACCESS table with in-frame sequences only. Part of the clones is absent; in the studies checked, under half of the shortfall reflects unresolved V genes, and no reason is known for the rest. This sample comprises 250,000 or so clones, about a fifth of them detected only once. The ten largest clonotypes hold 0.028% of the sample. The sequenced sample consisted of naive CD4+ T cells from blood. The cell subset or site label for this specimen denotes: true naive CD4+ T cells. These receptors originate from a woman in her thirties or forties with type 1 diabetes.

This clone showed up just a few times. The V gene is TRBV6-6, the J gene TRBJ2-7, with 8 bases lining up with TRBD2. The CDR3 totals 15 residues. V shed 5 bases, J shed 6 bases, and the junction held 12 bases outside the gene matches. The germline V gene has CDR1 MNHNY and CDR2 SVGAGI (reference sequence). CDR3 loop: CASSPGPAGVLEQYF. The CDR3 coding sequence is TGTGCCAGCAGTCCCGGGCCAGCGGGAGTTCTCGAGCAGTACTTC.

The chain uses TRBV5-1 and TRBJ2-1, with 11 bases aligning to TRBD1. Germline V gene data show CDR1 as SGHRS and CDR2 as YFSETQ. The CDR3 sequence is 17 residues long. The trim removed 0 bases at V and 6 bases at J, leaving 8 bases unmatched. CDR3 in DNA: TGCGCCAGCAGCTTGGGGTTCGGACAGGGGGCGCGCAATGAGCAGTTCTTC. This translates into CASSLGFGQGARNEQFF.

For the CDR3, the DNA is TGCGCCAGCAGCCCCGACAGGACCCATGGCTACACCTTC. It codes for CASSPDRTHGYTF. The chain combines TRBV4-3 with TRBJ1-2; a weak D match, TRBD1 (6 bases). The V gene lost 4 bases and the J gene lost 6 bases, with 12 bases spanning the gap. Germline V lookup: CDR1 LGHNA, CDR2 YSLEER. The CDR3 sequence is 13 residues long.

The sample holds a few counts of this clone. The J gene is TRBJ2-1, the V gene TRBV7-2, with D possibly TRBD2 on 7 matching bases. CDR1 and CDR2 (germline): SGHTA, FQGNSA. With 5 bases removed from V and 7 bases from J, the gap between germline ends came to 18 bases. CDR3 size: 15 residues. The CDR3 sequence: CASSLGGLGRNEQFF. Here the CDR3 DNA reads TGTGCCAGCAGCCTCGGGGGCCTCGGGAGGAATGAGCAGTTCTTC.

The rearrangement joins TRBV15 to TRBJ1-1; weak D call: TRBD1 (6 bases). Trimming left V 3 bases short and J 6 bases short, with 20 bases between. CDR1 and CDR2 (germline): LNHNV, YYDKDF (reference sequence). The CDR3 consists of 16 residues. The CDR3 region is CATSRKGDGAGAEAFF. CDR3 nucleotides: TGTGCCACCAGCAGGAAGGGGGATGGGGCTGGGGCTGAAGCTTTCTTT.

CDR3 sequence (DNA): TGCGCCAGCAGCTTGGCCTCGACAGGGTACGAGCAGTACTTC. The encoded protein is CASSLASTGYEQYF. V and J are TRBV5-1 and TRBJ2-7; 7 nucleotides match TRBD1. The germline V gene encodes CDR1 SGHRS and CDR2 YFSETQ. The ends lost 0 bases at V and 4 bases at J; junction bases unmatched: 4. This CDR3 comprises 14 residues. The full variable domain, in which reference TRBV5-1 and TRBJ2-7 provide the parts outside the CDR3, is KAGVTQTPRYLIKTRGQQVTLSCSPISGHRSVSWYQQTPGQGLQFLFEYFSETQRNKGNFPGRFSGRQFSNSRSEMNVSTLELGDSALYLCASSLASTGYEQYFGPGTRLTVT.

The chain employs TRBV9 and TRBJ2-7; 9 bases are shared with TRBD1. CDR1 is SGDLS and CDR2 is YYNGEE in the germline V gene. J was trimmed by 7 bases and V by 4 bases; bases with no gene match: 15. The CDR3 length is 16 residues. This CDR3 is CASSHGTGSLLGEQYF. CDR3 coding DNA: TGTGCCAGCAGCCACGGGACAGGGTCCCTCTTGGGAGAGCAGTACTTC.

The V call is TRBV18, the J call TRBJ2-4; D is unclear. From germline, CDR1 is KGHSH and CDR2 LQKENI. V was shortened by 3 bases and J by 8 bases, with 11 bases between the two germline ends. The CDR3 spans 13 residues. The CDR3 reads CASSPLDSDIQYF. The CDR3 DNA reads TGTGCCAGCTCACCTCTTGATTCAGACATTCAGTACTTC.

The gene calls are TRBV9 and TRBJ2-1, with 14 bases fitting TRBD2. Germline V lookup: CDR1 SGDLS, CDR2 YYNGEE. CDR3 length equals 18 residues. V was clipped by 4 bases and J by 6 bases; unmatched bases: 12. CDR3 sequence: CASSLSGTSGRRSNEQFF. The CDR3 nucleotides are TGTGCCAGCAGCCTATCCGGGACTAGCGGGAGACGGTCCAATGAGCAGTTCTTC.

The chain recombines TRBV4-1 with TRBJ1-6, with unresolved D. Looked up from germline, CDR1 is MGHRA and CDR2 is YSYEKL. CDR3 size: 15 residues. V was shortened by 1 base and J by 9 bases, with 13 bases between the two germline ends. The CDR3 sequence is CASSQVTQRFSPLHF. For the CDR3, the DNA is TGCGCCAGCAGCCAAGTGACACAGCGGTTTTCACCCCTCCACTTT.

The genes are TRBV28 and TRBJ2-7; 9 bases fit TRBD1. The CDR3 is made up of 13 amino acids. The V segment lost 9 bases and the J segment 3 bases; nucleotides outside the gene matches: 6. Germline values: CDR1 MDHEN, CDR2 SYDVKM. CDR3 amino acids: CASFDRGYYEQYF. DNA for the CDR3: TGTGCCAGTTTCGACAGGGGGTACTACGAGCAGTACTTC.

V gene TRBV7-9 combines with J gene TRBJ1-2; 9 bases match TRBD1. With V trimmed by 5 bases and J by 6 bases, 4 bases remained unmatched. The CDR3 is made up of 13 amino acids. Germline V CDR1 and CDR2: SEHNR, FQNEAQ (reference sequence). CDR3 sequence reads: CASSRTGVNGYTF. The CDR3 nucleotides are TGTGCCAGCAGCCGGACAGGGGTAAATGGCTACACCTTC.

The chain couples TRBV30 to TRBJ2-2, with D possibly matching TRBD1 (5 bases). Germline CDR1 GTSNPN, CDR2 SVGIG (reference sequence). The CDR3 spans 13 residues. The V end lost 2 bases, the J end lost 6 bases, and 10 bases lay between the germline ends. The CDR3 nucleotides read TGTGCCTGGAGTCCAGGGTTTGCCGGGGAGCTGTTTTTT. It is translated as CAWSPGFAGELFF.

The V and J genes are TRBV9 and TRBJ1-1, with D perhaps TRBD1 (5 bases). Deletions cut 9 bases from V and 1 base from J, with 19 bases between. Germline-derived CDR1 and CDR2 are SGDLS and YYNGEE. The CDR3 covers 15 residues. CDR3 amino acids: CATTSGGTPNTEAFF. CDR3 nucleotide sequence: TGTGCCACCACGAGCGGAGGGACGCCGAACACTGAAGCTTTCTTT.

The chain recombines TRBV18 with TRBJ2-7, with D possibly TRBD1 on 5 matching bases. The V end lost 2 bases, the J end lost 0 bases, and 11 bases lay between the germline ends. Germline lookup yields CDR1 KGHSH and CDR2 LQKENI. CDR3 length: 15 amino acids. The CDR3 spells CASSPTGSNSYEQYF. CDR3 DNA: TGTGCCAGCTCACCAACAGGCTCAAACTCCTACGAGCAGTACTTC. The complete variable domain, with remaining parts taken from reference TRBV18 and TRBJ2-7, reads NAGVMQNPRHLVRRRGQEARLRCSPMKGHSHVYWYRQLPEEGLKFMVYLQKENIIDESGMPKERFSAEFPKEGPSILRIQQVVRGDSAAYFCASSPTGSNSYEQYFGPGTRLTVT.

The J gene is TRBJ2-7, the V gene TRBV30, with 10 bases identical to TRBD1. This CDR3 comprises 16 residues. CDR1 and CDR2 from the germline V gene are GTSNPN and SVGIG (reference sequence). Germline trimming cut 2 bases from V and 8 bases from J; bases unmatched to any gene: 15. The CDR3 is CAWSPRTGGPSYQQYF. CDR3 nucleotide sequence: TGTGCCTGGAGTCCTAGGACAGGGGGGCCCTCTTACCAGCAGTACTTC.

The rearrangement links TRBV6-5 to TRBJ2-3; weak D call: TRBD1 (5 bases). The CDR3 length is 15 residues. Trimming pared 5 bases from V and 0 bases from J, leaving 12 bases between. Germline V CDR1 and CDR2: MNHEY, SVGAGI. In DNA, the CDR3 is TGTGCCAGCAGTCGGTCGACAGTTAGCACAGATACGCAGTATTTT. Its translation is CASSRSTVSTDTQYF.

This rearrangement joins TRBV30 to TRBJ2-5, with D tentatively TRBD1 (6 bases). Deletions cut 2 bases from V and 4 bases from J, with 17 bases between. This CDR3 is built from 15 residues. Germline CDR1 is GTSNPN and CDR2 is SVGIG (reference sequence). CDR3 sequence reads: CAWSTGRGSGETQYF. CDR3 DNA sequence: TGTGCCTGGAGTACAGGCAGGGGATCGGGAGAGACCCAGTACTTC. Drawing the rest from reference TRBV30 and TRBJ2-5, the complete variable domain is SQTIHQWPATLVQPVGSPLSLECTVEGTSNPNLYWYRQAAGRGLQLLFYSVGIGQISSEVPQNLSASRPQDRQFILSSKKLLLSDSGFYLCAWSTGRGSGETQYFGPGTRLLVL.

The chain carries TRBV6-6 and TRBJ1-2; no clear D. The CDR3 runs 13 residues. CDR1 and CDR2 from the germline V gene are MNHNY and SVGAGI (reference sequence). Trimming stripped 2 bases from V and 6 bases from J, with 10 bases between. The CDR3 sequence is CASSYPTEDGYTF. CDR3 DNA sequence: TGTGCCAGCAGTTACCCTACAGAAGATGGCTACACCTTC.

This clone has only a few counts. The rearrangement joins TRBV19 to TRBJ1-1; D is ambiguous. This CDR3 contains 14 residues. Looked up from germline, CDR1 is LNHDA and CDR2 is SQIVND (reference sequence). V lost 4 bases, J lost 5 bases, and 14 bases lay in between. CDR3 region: CASSKTIRETEAFF. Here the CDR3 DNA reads TGTGCCAGTAGTAAGACCATTAGGGAGACTGAAGCTTTCTTT.